This T cell receptor (beta chain) emerged from a study of T cells in Graves' hyperthyroidism and ophthalmopathy. Points on this clonotype: What it binds is not known.

Regions amplified from RNA transcripts were the TCR beta CDR3 regions. HTBI primers were the set used in a first-round RT-PCR of the TCR CDR3. Each CDR3 protein is one row after TCRdb ran MiXCR on the multiplex PCR reads. The table lists some 700,000 distinct CDR3 sequences, 15% to 20% of them singletons. Newly diagnosed hyperthyroidism patients aged 18 to 65 years had disease lasting under 2 months. Patients having uncontrolled infection, another autoimmune disease, pregnancy or lactation were not included. V was trimmed by 5 bases and J by 0 bases, leaving 8 bases between them. CDR1 and CDR2 from the germline V gene are MNHEY and SMNVEV (reference sequence). The CDR3 has 13 residues. Study observations and caveats: The model forecast ophthalmopathy, anticipating it by a median approximately 6.1 months before onset.

What was sequenced was blood. This TCR was sampled from a man in his fifties or sixties with Graves' hyperthyroidism. The V and J genes are TRBV27 and TRBJ2-7; D ambiguous. In DNA form, the CDR3 reads TGTGCCAGCAGTGCCCGGGTCTCCTACGAGCAGTACTTC. This translates into CASSARVSYEQYF.